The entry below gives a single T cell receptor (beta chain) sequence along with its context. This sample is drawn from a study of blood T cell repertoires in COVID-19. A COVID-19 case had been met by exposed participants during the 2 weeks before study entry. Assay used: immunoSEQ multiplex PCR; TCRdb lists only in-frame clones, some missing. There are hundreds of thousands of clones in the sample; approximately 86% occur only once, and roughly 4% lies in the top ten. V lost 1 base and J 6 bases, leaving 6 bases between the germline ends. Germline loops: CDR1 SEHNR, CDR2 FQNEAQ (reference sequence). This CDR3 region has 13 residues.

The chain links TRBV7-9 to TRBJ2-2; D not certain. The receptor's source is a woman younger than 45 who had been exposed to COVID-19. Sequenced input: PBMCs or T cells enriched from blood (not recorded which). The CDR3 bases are TGTGCCAGCAGCTTAGTGATAGCCGGGGAGCTGTTTTTT. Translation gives CASSLVIAGELFF.